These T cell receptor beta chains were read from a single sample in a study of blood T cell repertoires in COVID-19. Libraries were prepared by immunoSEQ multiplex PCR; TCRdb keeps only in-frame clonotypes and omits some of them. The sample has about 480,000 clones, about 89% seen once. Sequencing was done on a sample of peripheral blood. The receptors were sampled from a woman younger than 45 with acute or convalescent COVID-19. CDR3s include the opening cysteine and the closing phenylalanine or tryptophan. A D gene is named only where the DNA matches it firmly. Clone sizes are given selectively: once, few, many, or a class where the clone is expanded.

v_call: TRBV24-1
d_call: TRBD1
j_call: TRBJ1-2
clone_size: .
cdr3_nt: TGTGCCACCAGTGCCCCGGGACAGGGGGCTAGTGGCTACACCTTC
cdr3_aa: CATSAPGQGASGYTF

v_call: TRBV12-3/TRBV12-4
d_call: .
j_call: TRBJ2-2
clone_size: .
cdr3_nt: TGTGCCAGCAGTCAGTCCGGGGAGCTGTTTTTT
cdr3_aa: CASSQSGELFF

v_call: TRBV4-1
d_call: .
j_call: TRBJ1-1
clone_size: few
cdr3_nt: TGCGCCAGCAGCCCAATGGAAGTAGGGGGCACTGAAGCTTTCTTT
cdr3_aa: CASSPMEVGGTEAFF

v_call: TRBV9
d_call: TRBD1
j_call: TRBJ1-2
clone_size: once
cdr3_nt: TGTGCCAGCAGCGCCGGGACAGGGTCTTTCGGCTACACCTTC
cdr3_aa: CASSAGTGSFGYTF

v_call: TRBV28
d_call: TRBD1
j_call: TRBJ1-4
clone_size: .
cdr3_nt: TGTGCCAGCAGTTCCTTCTTCGACAGGGACAATGAAAAACTGTTTTTT
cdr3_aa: CASSSFFDRDNEKLFF

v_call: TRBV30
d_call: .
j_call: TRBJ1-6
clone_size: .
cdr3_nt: TGTGCCGGGGGGGGGCCGACAGCCTATAATTCACCCCTCCACTTT
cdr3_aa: CAGGGPTAYNSPLHF

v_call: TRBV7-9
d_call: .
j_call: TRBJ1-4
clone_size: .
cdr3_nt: TGTGCCAGCACCCTCGGGGGTAGGAGTGAAAAACTGTTTTTT
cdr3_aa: CASTLGGRSEKLFF

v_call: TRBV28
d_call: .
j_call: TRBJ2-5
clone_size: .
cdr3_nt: TGTGCCAGCAGCACGTCTCAGAGCGGGGAGACCCAGTACTTC
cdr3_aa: CASSTSQSGETQYF

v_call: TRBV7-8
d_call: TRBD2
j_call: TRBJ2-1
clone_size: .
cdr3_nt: TGTGCCAGCAGCTCGACTAGCGGGGGGTTTAATGAGCAGTTCTTC
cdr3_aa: CASSSTSGGFNEQFF

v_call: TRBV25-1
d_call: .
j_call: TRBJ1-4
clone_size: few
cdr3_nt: TGTGCCAGCAGTACTCAGGGAGGGGCGAGGGGTGAAAAACTGTTTTTT
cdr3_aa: CASSTQGGARGEKLFF

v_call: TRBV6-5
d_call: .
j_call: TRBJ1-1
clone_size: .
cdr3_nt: TGTGCCAGCAACAGAGTCGGACGGGGGACTGAAGCTTTCTTT
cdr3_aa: CASNRVGRGTEAFF

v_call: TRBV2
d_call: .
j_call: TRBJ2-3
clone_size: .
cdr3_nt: TGTGCCAGCAGTGAAGCAGGGACTAGCACAGATACGCAGTATTTT
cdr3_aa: CASSEAGTSTDTQYF

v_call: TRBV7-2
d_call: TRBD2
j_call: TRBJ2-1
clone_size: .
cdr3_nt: TGTGCCAGCAGCTCGAAGCGGGGGGTGAGCAATGAGCAGTTCTTC
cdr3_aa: CASSSKRGVSNEQFF

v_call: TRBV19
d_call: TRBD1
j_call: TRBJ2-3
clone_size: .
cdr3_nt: TGTGCCAGTAGTATAGGGACAGGGCCTCCTGGAGATACGCAGTATTTT
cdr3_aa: CASSIGTGPPGDTQYF

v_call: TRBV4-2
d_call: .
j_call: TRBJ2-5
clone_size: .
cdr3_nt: TGTGCCAGCAGCCAAGACAGGGGGGCGGGCGGCCTCATCCAGACCCAGTACTTC
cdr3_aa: CASSQDRGAGGLIQTQYF

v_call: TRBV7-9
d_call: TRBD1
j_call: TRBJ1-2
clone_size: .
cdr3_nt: TGTGCCAGCAGCACAGGGGGCTCAGGCTACACCTTC
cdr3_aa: CASSTGGSGYTF

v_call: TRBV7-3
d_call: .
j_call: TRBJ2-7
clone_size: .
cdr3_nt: TGTGCCAGCAGCTTAAGTTCCGGCTACGAGCAGTACTTC
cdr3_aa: CASSLSSGYEQYF

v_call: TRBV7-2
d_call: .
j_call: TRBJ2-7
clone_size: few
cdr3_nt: TGTGCCAGCAGCTTAGCATTTAGGACTTACGAGCAGTACTTC
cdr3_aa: CASSLAFRTYEQYF

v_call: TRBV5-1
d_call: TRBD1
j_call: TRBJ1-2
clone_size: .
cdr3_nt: TGCGCCAGCAGCACAAACAGGGGGAACAACTATGGCTACACCTTC
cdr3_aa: CASSTNRGNNYGYTF

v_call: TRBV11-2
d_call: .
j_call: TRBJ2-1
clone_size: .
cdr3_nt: TGTGCCAGCAGCTTAGCTAGGACAGCTATACTTGGGCAGTTCTTC
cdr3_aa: CASSLARTAILGQFF

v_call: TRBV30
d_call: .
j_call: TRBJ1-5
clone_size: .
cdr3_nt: TGTGCCTGGAGTGATGGCAGGGGTAGAATATCGAGCAATCAGCCCCAGCATTTT
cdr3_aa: CAWSDGRGRISSNQPQHF

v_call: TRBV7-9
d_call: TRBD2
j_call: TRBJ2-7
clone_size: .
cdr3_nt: TGTGCCAGCAGCTTAGGTCCAGCGGGGGTAAACGAGCAGTACTTC
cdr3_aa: CASSLGPAGVNEQYF

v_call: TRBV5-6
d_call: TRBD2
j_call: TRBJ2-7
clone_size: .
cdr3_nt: TGTGCCAGCAGCCCCGGGACTAGCGCCTACGAGCAGTACTTC
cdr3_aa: CASSPGTSAYEQYF